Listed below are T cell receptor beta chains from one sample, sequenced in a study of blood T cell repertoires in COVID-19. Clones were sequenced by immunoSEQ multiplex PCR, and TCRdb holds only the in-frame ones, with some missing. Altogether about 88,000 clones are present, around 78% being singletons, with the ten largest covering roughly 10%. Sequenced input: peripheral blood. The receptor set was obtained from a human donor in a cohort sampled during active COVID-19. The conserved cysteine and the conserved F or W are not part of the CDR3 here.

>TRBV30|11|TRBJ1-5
AWSPRGGQPQH
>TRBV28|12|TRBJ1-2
ATLDRALPGRYT
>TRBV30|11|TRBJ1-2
ALGSRVNYGYT
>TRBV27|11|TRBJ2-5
ATSLRVAETQY
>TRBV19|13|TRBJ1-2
ASRKQGAGDYGYT
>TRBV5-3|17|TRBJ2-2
ARSPRQGRPIRNTGELF
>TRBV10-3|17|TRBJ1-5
AISDAGRQGAYSNQPQH
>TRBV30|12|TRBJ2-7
AWSGGLAGVEQY
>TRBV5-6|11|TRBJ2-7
ASSLGGGYEQY
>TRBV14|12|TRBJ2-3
ASSPRTGKDTQY
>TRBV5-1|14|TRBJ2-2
ASSLTSGRNTGELF
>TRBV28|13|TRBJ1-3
ASSLQGNAGNTIY
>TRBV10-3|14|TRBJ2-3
AISESEDRGRDTQY
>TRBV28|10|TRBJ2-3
ASGLATDTQY
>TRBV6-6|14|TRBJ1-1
ASSTGTGIISNEAF
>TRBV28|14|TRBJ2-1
ASSITSGSSYNEQF
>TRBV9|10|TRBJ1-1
ASSVGGNEAF
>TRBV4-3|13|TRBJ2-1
ASSQESSTIYEQF
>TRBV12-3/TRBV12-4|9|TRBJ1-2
ASSLLDGYT
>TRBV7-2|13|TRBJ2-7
ASSFIAGGQFEQY
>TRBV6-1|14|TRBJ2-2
ASSAPSSGNTGELF
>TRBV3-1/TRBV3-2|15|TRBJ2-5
ASSHTPGLAIQETQY
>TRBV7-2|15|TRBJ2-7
ASSPLPVGGASYEQY
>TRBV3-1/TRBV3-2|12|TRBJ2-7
ASSRRGGPYEQY
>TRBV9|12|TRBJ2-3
ASSFRQGPDTQY
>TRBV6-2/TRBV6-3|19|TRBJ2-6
ASSYGPDRGPISSGANVLT
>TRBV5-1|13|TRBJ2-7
ASSRTSGGFYEQY